These 24 T cell receptor beta chains were all obtained from the same sample, sequenced in a study of blood T cell repertoires in COVID-19. Data came from immunoSEQ multiplex PCR; TCRdb stores just in-frame clones and leaves some out. The table lists approximately 110,000 clones, 80% to 90% of them singletons. The sample comprised peripheral blood. The receptors stem from a woman aged 45-65 years with active or convalescent COVID-19.

This clone came up a few times. This chain joins TRBV6-1 and TRBJ2-1; 14 bases align to TRBD2. The CDR3 is 16 residues long. Germline CDR1 MNHNS, CDR2 SASEGT. Trimming at V came to 4 bases and at J to 8 bases, leaving 7 bases not matched to a gene. CDR3 in DNA: TGTGCCAGCAGTGGCGGGGGGACTAGCGGGAGCTATGAGCAGTTCTTC. Translation gives CASSGGGTSGSYEQFF.

The chain has TRBV18 and TRBJ2-1; 8 nucleotides match TRBD1. CDR3 length: 14 amino acids. V dropped 1 base and J dropped 6; count of bases not matched to a gene: 2. CDR1 KGHSH and CDR2 LQKENI come from the germline V gene. The DNA of the CDR3 is TGTGCCAGCTCACCACGGACAGGGTTCAATGAGCAGTTCTTC. It translates to CASSPRTGFNEQFF.

The chain joins TRBV15 to TRBJ1-5; no clear D gene. This CDR3 is built from 15 residues. The V and J ends lost 2 bases and 3 bases respectively, with 11 bases between them. CDR1 and CDR2 from the germline V gene are LNHNV and YYDKDF (reference sequence). For the CDR3, the DNA is TGTGCCACCAGCAGAAAGAGAGAGTACAATCAGCCCCAGCATTTT. This encodes CATSRKREYNQPQHF.

This chain links TRBV7-6 with TRBJ2-5; a possible D gene is TRBD1 (5 bases). Germline V gene sequence: CDR1 SGHVS, CDR2 FNYEAQ. Trimming left V 3 bases short and J 5 bases short, with 19 bases between. The CDR3 contains 16 residues. The CDR3 nucleotides are TGTGCCAGCAGCTTCTACGGCGCGACAGCCCGGGAGACCCAGTACTTC. Translated: CASSFYGATARETQYF.

The chain carries TRBV21-1 and TRBJ2-7; the table calls TRBD1, which could not be checked here. TRBV21-1 is designated a pseudogene. The CDR3 has 14 residues. CDR3 nucleotides: TGTGCCAGCAATCGGGCAGGGAAGGTTGACGAGCAGTACTTC. Translating gives CASNRAGKVDEQYF.

V is TRBV6-6 and J is TRBJ2-1; 7 positions agree with TRBD2. V shed 4 bases and J 10 bases; nucleotides not matched to a gene: 4. There are 12 residues in the CDR3. Germline V CDR1 and CDR2: MNHNY, SVGAGI (reference sequence). CDR3 protein: CASSSGGREQFF. For the CDR3, the DNA is TGTGCCAGCAGTTCCGGGGGGAGGGAGCAGTTCTTC.

The chain uses TRBV24-1 and TRBJ2-2, with TRBD1 matching over 8 bases. The CDR3 sequence is 16 residues long. Germline trimming cut 3 bases from V and 4 bases from J; bases unmatched to any gene: 6. The germline V gene has CDR1 KGHDR and CDR2 SFDVKD. The CDR3 loop is CATSDPGQGTTGELFF. DNA for the CDR3: TGTGCCACCAGTGATCCCGGACAGGGAACCACCGGGGAGCTGTTTTTT.

The V gene is TRBV27, the J gene TRBJ2-3, with TRBD2 identical over 7 bases. The CDR3 runs to 12 residues. The trim removed 2 bases at V and 13 bases at J, leaving 6 bases unmatched. CDR1 is MNHEY, CDR2 SMNVEV, per germline (reference sequence). The CDR3 region has the DNA TGTGCCAGCAGTTTAAATCGGACTAGAAAGTATTTT. Protein sequence: CASSLNRTRKYF.

The chain carries TRBV28 and TRBJ1-6; tentatively, D is TRBD1 (6 bases). CDR3 length equals 15 residues. The germline V gene has CDR1 MDHEN and CDR2 SYDVKM. The V and J ends lost 3 bases and 7 bases respectively, with 13 bases between them. The CDR3 protein is CASSFMQGLNSPLHF. The DNA for the CDR3 is TGTGCCAGCAGTTTCATGCAGGGGCTAAATTCACCCCTCCACTTT.

This rearrangement joins TRBV6-5 to TRBJ2-3; D is unresolved. This CDR3 comprises 12 residues. From germline, CDR1 is MNHEY and CDR2 SVGAGI. Trimming took 6 bases from V and 5 from J, leaving 9 bases between them. The CDR3 spells CASSSYGDTQYF. Written as DNA, the CDR3 is TGTGCCAGCAGCTCCTATGGAGATACGCAGTATTTT.

The chain is built from TRBV3-1 (or the pseudogene TRBV3-2) and TRBJ2-5; no reliable D call. This CDR3 is 12 amino acids long. Germline V CDR1 and CDR2: LGHDT, YNNKEL (reference sequence). V lost 2 bases and J 4 bases, leaving 5 bases between the germline ends. The DNA of the CDR3 is TGTGCCAGCAGCCAATATTCAGAGACCCAGTACTTC. It is translated as CASSQYSETQYF.

The V and J genes are TRBV2 and TRBJ2-1, with TRBD2 identical over 9 bases. The CDR3 contains 14 residues. The germline V gene has CDR1 SNHLY and CDR2 FYNNEI. Trimming at V came to 5 bases and at J to 5 bases, leaving 4 bases not matched to a gene. The CDR3 here is CASSLAGLNNEQFF. In DNA, the CDR3 is TGTGCCAGCAGTCTAGCGGGGTTGAACAATGAGCAGTTCTTC.

This clone was seen a single time. The chain combines TRBV9 with TRBJ2-7, with 12 positions matching TRBD2. The CDR3 is 15 residues long. V shed 0 bases, J shed 3 bases, and the junction held 1 base outside the gene matches. Germline CDR1 is SGDLS and CDR2 is YYNGEE. The CDR3 loop is CASSVASGGVYEQYF. In DNA form, the CDR3 reads TGTGCCAGCAGCGTAGCTAGCGGGGGGGTCTACGAGCAGTACTTC.

The V call is TRBV28, the J call TRBJ2-5; D gene uncertain. The CDR3 runs to 13 residues. Germline CDR1 reads MDHEN; CDR2 reads SYDVKM. Trimming took off 4 bases at V and 5 bases at J, with 11 bases between the two ends. The CDR3 region is CASSSPARETQYF. CDR3 DNA: TGTGCCAGCAGTTCACCGGCGCGGGAGACCCAGTACTTC.

The V and J genes are TRBV19 and TRBJ2-1; D perhaps matches TRBD2 (6 bases). V was cut by 5 bases and J by 7 bases, with 12 bases left in between. CDR1 and CDR2 (germline): LNHDA, SQIVND (reference sequence). The CDR3 sequence is 13 residues long. The CDR3 DNA is TGTGCCAGTAGTCCCTGGAGGGGTAATGAGCAGTTCTTC. Translating it yields CASSPWRGNEQFF.

The J gene is TRBJ2-3, the V gene TRBV7-2; possible D gene TRBD2, 5 bases. Germline CDR1 is SGHTA and CDR2 is FQGNSA. The CDR3 length is 16 residues. V was cut by 3 bases and J by 10 bases, with 23 bases left in between. For the CDR3, the DNA is TGTGCCAGCAGCTTCAGGTTGGGCCTAGGCGGGTCGGCGCAGTATTTT. Translating gives CASSFRLGLGGSAQYF.

CDR3 nucleotide sequence: TGTGCCAGCAGCTCCACCCCACCAAGCGGGAGAATTAATGAGCAGTTCTTC. It yields the protein CASSSTPPSGRINEQFF. The J gene is TRBJ2-1, the V gene TRBV7-6; 8 bases are shared with TRBD2. Germline CDR1 SGHVS, CDR2 FNYEAQ. V lost 4 bases, J lost 7 bases, and 15 bases stayed unmatched. This CDR3 is built from 17 residues.

This sequence joins TRBV18 and TRBJ2-5; D possibly corresponds to TRBD2 (5 bases). The germline V gene has CDR1 KGHSH and CDR2 LQKENI. Trimming pared 3 bases from V and 3 bases from J, leaving 8 bases between. The CDR3 has 13 residues. CDR3 coding DNA: TGTGCCAGCTCACCTCCGGGAAAAGAGACCCAGTACTTC. Protein product: CASSPPGKETQYF.

The chain joins TRBV5-4 to TRBJ2-3; 9 bases are a match to TRBD1. The CDR3 contains 14 residues. The ends lost 3 bases at V and 5 bases at J; junction bases unmatched: 4. Per the germline V gene, CDR1 is SGHNT and CDR2 is YYREEE (reference sequence). The CDR3 protein is CASSSGTGRDTQYF. The CDR3 nucleotides are TGTGCCAGCAGCTCCGGGACAGGGAGAGATACGCAGTATTTT.

V usage is TRBV4-3 and J usage is TRBJ2-7, with TRBD1 matching over 7 bases. With 0 bases clipped from V and 9 bases from J, the junction kept 14 bases outside the gene matches. In germline, CDR1 is LGHNA, CDR2 YSLEER. This CDR3 has 16 residues. CDR3 bases: TGCGCCAGCAGCCAAGATAGCCGGGACAGCCTGATACGGCAGTACTTC. This gives the protein CASSQDSRDSLIRQYF.

The V gene is TRBV6-6, the J gene TRBJ1-2; 8 nucleotides agree with TRBD1. Trimming removed 10 bases from V and 3 bases from J; junction bases left unmatched: 10. This CDR3 is 14 amino acids long. Germline CDR1 reads MNHNY; CDR2 reads SVGAGI (reference sequence). This CDR3 is CATLWTGSHYGYTF. The CDR3 DNA reads as TGTGCCACCCTATGGACAGGGTCCCACTATGGCTACACCTTC.

The chain uses TRBV28 and TRBJ2-5, with a weak D call TRBD1 (5 bases). The CDR3 contains 16 residues. CDR1 and CDR2 (germline): MDHEN, SYDVKM. V gave up 2 bases and J gave up 5 bases, with 18 bases separating them. The CDR3 coding sequence is TGTGCCAGCAGTTTAAGGGGTGCAGGGTGGTGGGAGACCCAGTACTTC. It encodes CASSLRGAGWWETQYF.

This clone was recorded once. This chain uses TRBV6-5 with TRBJ1-1; the D gene is possibly TRBD1 (5 bases). The V end lost 5 bases, the J end lost 3 bases, and 16 bases lay between the germline ends. The length of the CDR3 is 15 residues. CDR1 and CDR2 from the germline V gene are MNHEY and SVGAGI. The CDR3 nucleotides read TGTGCCAGCAGTAAGAACGCGGGGCGGGACACTGAAGCTTTCTTT. This sequence encodes CASSKNAGRDTEAFF.

The chain recombines TRBV6-5 with TRBJ2-3, with D hard to call. The CDR3 is 13 residues long. The germline V gene encodes CDR1 MNHEY and CDR2 SVGAGI. Deletions cut 6 bases from V and 0 bases from J, with 7 bases between. The CDR3 reads CASRSQSTDTQYF. CDR3 nucleotides: TGTGCCAGCAGGTCGCAGAGCACAGATACGCAGTATTTT.